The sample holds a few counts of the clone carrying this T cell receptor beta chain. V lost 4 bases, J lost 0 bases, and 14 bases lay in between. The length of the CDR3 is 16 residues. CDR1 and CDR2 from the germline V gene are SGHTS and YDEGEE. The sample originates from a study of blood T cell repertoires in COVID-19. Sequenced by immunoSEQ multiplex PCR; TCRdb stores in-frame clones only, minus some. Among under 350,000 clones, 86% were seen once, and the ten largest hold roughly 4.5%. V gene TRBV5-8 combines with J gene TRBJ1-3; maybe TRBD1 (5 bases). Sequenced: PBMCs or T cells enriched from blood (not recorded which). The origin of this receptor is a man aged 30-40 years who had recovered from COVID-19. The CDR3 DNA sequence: TGTGCCAGCAGCCTCTCTTGGGGGGACTCTGGAAACACCATATATTTT. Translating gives CASSLSWGDSGNTIYF.